This T cell receptor (beta chain) stems from a study of T cells in narcolepsy. Study at large: Patients with NT1 or NT2 and healthy control donors were enrolled. Broader study findings: Healthy controls reportedly lacked the autoreactive clonotypes serially found in patients' blood.

The CDR3 totals 15 residues. Germline V gene lookup returns CDR1 MDHEN and CDR2 SYDVKM. Trimming took 6 bases from V and 4 from J, leaving 18 bases between them. Repertoires were generated with immunoSEQ multiplex PCR, while TCRdb's copy carries only in-frame clones and drops some. This table has around 19,000 clones, roughly four fifths appearing once. Notes on this clone: The target antigen is unknown.

The chain joins TRBV28 to TRBJ2-5; D gene uncertain. The sequenced sample was memory (CD45RA-) CD4+ T cells from blood. This receptor was taken from a human donor in good health. CDR3 in amino acids: CASSSRSPLGETQYF. The CDR3 DNA reads as TGTGCCAGCAGCTCCCGTTCCCCCCTGGGAGAGACCCAGTACTTC.